This T cell receptor (beta chain) was captured in a study of regulatory T cells in long-lasting Graves disease. General study points: New patients shared 950 to 1,000 public clonotypes, fewer than the approximately 3,000 shared by persistent patients. TRBV28, TRBJ1-2 and TRBJ2-5 emerged as the favored segments in persistent disease.

For TCR beta, libraries came from iRepertoire HTBI primers and Arm-PCR of CDR3 regions. TCRdb reprocessed the multiplex PCR reads via MiXCR and lists one record per CDR3 protein. The sample lists roughly 500,000 distinct CDR3 sequences; around a fifth were seen once. CDR1 is SGHAT and CDR2 is FQNNGV in the germline V gene. The ends lost 6 bases at V and 5 bases at J; junction bases unmatched: 6. CDR3 length: 14 amino acids. Time point defined: persistent/refractory GD, antithyroid drugs over 5 years with positive TRAb. From PBMCs, RNA was extracted and then used to make the TCR library. American Thyroid Association guidelines were used to diagnose Graves' disease. This clonotype showed up just a few times. Its antigen is not known.

The source was peripheral blood mononuclear cells (PBMCs), collected when the disease was refractory, from a patient treated with antithyroid drugs. The chain recombines TRBV11-2 with TRBJ2-3; 9 nucleotides agree with TRBD2. The clonotype comes from a female donor with Graves disease. In DNA form, the CDR3 reads TGTGCCAGCAGTCCCACGACTAGCGGAGATACGCAGTATTTT. Its translation is CASSPTTSGDTQYF.